Presented here are 28 T cell receptor beta chains from one specimen sequenced in a study of blood T cell repertoires in COVID-19. Assay: immunoSEQ multiplex PCR; the TCRdb copy retains only in-frame clones and omits some. In the table there are roughly 77,000 clones, 75% to 85% of which are singletons. Input material: peripheral blood. These receptors originate from a woman between 65 and 79 years old with acute or convalescent COVID-19.

The genes are TRBV6-2 or TRBV6-3 and TRBJ2-7; weak D call: TRBD1 (6 bases). The CDR3 spans 13 residues. Germline V gene sequence: CDR1 MNHEY, CDR2 SVGEGT. Trimming removed 0 bases from V and 4 bases from J, with 7 bases in between. The CDR3 is CASSYSQGYEQYF. The CDR3 DNA is TGTGCCAGCAGTTACTCACAGGGATACGAGCAGTACTTC.

The chain employs TRBV7-2 and TRBJ2-7, with 9 bases aligning to TRBD2. CDR1 is SGHTA, CDR2 FQGNSA, per germline. Germline trimming cut 7 bases from V and 6 bases from J; bases unmatched to any gene: 10. This CDR3 region has 14 residues. CDR3 residues: CASTGGGGAAEQYF. The CDR3 bases are TGTGCCAGCACCGGGGGCGGGGGGGCCGCCGAGCAGTACTTC.

This clone was found a few times. The chain employs TRBV5-4 and TRBJ1-2; D may be TRBD1 (6 bases). Trimming stripped 4 bases from V and 6 bases from J, with 16 bases between. Looked up from germline, CDR1 is SGHNT and CDR2 is YYREEE (reference sequence). The CDR3 contains 14 residues. The CDR3 region is CASSTIQGADGYTF. The CDR3 DNA is TGTGCCAGCAGCACTATACAGGGTGCGGATGGCTACACCTTC.

This chain uses TRBV27 with TRBJ2-6; TRBD1 is a possible D gene (6 bases). The CDR3 is 17 residues long. CDR1 is MNHEY and CDR2 is SMNVEV in the germline V gene (reference sequence). Trimming took 0 bases from V and 2 from J, leaving 11 bases between them. The CDR3: CASSLSPWTAGANVLTF. The CDR3 DNA reads as TGTGCCAGCAGTTTATCCCCCTGGACAGCTGGGGCCAACGTCCTGACTTTC.

The chain's CDR3 is CATSREQGRGGYSNQPQHF. In DNA, the CDR3 is TGTGCCACCAGCAGAGAGCAGGGAAGGGGGGGGTATAGCAATCAGCCCCAGCATTTT. The gene calls are TRBV15 and TRBJ1-5; D is perhaps TRBD1 (6 bases). The CDR3 runs to 19 residues. Germline-derived CDR1 and CDR2 are LNHNV and YYDKDF (reference sequence). Between the trimmed V and J ends, which lost 0 bases and 0 bases, there was a span of 18 bases.

The chain combines TRBV7-2 with TRBJ1-1, with D perhaps matching TRBD1 (6 bases). Trimming took 2 bases from V and 4 from J, leaving 14 bases between them. The germline V gene has CDR1 SGHTA and CDR2 FQGNSA. The CDR3 is 15 residues long. The CDR3 protein is CASSLRGREGTEAFF. The CDR3, as DNA: TGTGCCAGCAGCTTACGGGGGCGGGAGGGCACTGAAGCTTTCTTT. Variable domain in full (rest from reference TRBV7-2 and TRBJ1-1): GAGVSQSPSNKVTEKGKDVELRCDPISGHTALYWYRQSLGQGLEFLIYFQGNSAPDKSGLPSDRFSAERTGGSVSTLTIQRTQQEDSAVYLCASSLRGREGTEAFFGQGTRLTVV.

This chain uses TRBV11-2 with TRBJ2-7; 7 bases are shared with TRBD2. The germline gives CDR1 SGHAT, CDR2 FQNNGV. V shed 5 bases, J shed 3 bases, and the junction held 13 bases outside the gene matches. The CDR3 runs to 16 residues. This CDR3 reads CASSPYPLPGGYEQYF. CDR3 DNA: TGTGCCAGCAGCCCATACCCCCTCCCGGGGGGCTACGAGCAGTACTTC.

The rearrangement links TRBV5-4 to TRBJ2-6; D is ambiguous. V lost 1 base to trimming and J lost 0 bases, with 5 bases between them. The CDR3 totals 15 residues. The germline gives CDR1 SGHNT, CDR2 YYREEE (reference sequence). The CDR3 region is CASSLRLSGANVLTF. CDR3 DNA sequence: TGTGCCAGCAGCTTGCGTCTCTCTGGGGCCAACGTCCTGACTTTC.

The chain carries TRBV5-1 and TRBJ1-1; TRBD1 aligns across 8 bases. V lost 1 base and J lost 4; bases outside the gene matches: 12. This CDR3 contains 17 residues. CDR1 and CDR2 (germline): SGHRS, YFSETQ. CDR3 nucleotides: TGCGCCAGCAGCTTGATCCCAGGGGGCAACAGGGGCACTGAAGCTTTCTTT. Translated, it gives CASSLIPGGNRGTEAFF. The variable domain in full, completed from reference TRBV5-1 and TRBJ1-1, reads KAGVTQTPRYLIKTRGQQVTLSCSPISGHRSVSWYQQTPGQGLQFLFEYFSETQRNKGNFPGRFSGRQFSNSRSEMNVSTLELGDSALYLCASSLIPGGNRGTEAFFGQGTRLTVV.

This clone was counted a few times. V usage is TRBV7-2 and J usage is TRBJ1-1; no reliable D call. Germline lookup yields CDR1 SGHTA and CDR2 FQGNSA. The CDR3 spans 14 residues. The V end lost 4 bases, the J end lost 1 base, and 10 bases lay between the germline ends. CDR3 sequence reads: CASSSHSGNTEAFF. CDR3 bases: TGTGCCAGCAGCTCGCACAGCGGGAACACTGAAGCTTTCTTT.

This clone has a single count. The chain carries TRBV7-9 and TRBJ2-2, with TRBD2 identical over 8 bases. The CDR3 runs to 16 residues. V was clipped by 2 bases and J by 6 bases; unmatched bases: 8. Germline assignment: CDR1 SEHNR and CDR2 FQNEAQ (reference sequence). In DNA form, the CDR3 reads TGTGCCAGCAGCTTATTCGGGGGGGGCCTCCCCGGGGAGCTGTTTTTT. Translating gives CASSLFGGGLPGELFF.

The V and J genes are TRBV5-5 and TRBJ1-1; the D gene is possibly TRBD1 (5 bases). The CDR3 has 13 amino acids. Germline V lookup: CDR1 SGHKS, CDR2 YYEKEE (reference sequence). Trimming left V 3 bases short and J 3 bases short, with 9 bases between. The CDR3 protein is CASSSGHHTEAFF. DNA for the CDR3: TGTGCCAGCAGCTCAGGACACCACACTGAAGCTTTCTTT.

This rearrangement joins TRBV6-5 to TRBJ2-7; TRBD2 agrees at 8 bases. CDR3 length: 15 amino acids. Germline trimming cut 2 bases from V and 5 bases from J; bases unmatched to any gene: 8. Germline V lookup: CDR1 MNHEY, CDR2 SVGAGI. The CDR3 DNA reads TGTGCCAGCAGTTACAGGCTAGCGGGTCTGGACGAGCAGTACTTC. Its protein is CASSYRLAGLDEQYF.

This sequence joins TRBV29-1 and TRBJ2-6; a possible D gene is TRBD1 (6 bases). V lost 1 base and J 0 bases, leaving 22 bases between the germline ends. Germline CDR1 and CDR2: SQVTM and ANQGSEA. CDR3 length: 20 amino acids. CDR3 nucleotides: TGCAGCGTTGAAGTAGATGGTACCGGGACACCTATCTCTGGGGCCAACGTCCTGACTTTC. The encoded protein is CSVEVDGTGTPISGANVLTF. Full variable domain (outside the CDR3, taken from reference TRBV29-1 and TRBJ2-6): SAVISQKPSRDICQRGTSLTIQCQVDSQVTMMFWYRQQPGQSLTLIATANQGSEATYESGFVIDKFPISRPNLTFSTLTVSNMSPEDSSIYLCSVEVDGTGTPISGANVLTFGAGSRLTVL.

This chain joins TRBV6-2 or TRBV6-3 and TRBJ1-2; D may be TRBD1 (5 bases). From germline, CDR1 is MNHEY and CDR2 SVGEGT. The CDR3 length is 15 residues. V was clipped by 4 bases and J by 5 bases, with 17 bases between them. The CDR3 coding sequence is TGTGCCAGCAGTTCCCGGGGCGGGGCCGGGTATGGCTACACCTTC. Its protein is CASSSRGGAGYGYTF.

The chain uses TRBV19 and TRBJ1-1; no clear D. The CDR3 covers 13 residues. Germline V gene lookup returns CDR1 LNHDA and CDR2 SQIVND (reference sequence). Trimming removed 6 bases from V and 2 bases from J, with 10 bases in between. The chain's CDR3 is CASREQQNTEAFF. DNA for the CDR3: TGTGCCAGTAGGGAACAGCAAAACACTGAAGCTTTCTTT. The variable domain in full, with the rest retrieved from reference TRBV19 and TRBJ1-1, is DGGITQSPKYLFRKEGQNVTLSCEQNLNHDAMYWYRQDPGQGLRLIYYSQIVNDFQKGDIAEGYSVSREKKESFPLTVTSAQKNPTAFYLCASREQQNTEAFFGQGTRLTVV.

The chain recombines TRBV5-4 with TRBJ1-5, with D hard to call. V gave up 0 bases and J gave up 4 bases, with 5 bases separating them. CDR1 and CDR2 from the germline V gene are SGHNT and YYREEE (reference sequence). The CDR3 extends over 13 amino acids. In DNA, the CDR3 is TGTGCCAGCAGCTTGGACAGAAATCAGCCCCAGCATTTT. Translating it yields CASSLDRNQPQHF.

The V gene is TRBV2, the J gene TRBJ1-1, with unresolved D. The CDR3 spans 14 residues. The V end was cut by 0 bases, the J end by 3 bases, with 8 bases between. Germline V gene sequence: CDR1 SNHLY, CDR2 FYNNEI. In DNA, the CDR3 is TGTGCCAGCAGTGAAGCCAGAGGGTACACTGAAGCTTTCTTT. Protein product: CASSEARGYTEAFF.

V and J are TRBV4-2 and TRBJ1-3, with D possibly being TRBD1 (6 bases). Trimming shortened V by 4 bases and J by 2 bases, and 18 bases separated the two germline ends. This CDR3 has 17 amino acids. The V gene's germline CDR1 is LGHNA and CDR2 YNFKEQ. The CDR3 region is CASSRETGLTTGNTIYF. The DNA of the CDR3 is TGTGCCAGCAGCCGAGAAACAGGGCTTACAACTGGAAACACCATATATTTT.

This chain uses TRBV5-6 with TRBJ1-5; TRBD1 matches 10 bases. J was trimmed by 3 bases and V by 4 bases; bases with no gene match: 4. Germline V gives CDR1 SGHDT, CDR2 YYEEEE. The CDR3 totals 15 residues. CDR3 loop: CASSMTGGYNQPQHF. The CDR3 nucleotides are TGTGCCAGCAGCATGACAGGGGGCTACAATCAGCCCCAGCATTTT.

The chain employs TRBV5-1 and TRBJ1-4; D unresolved. The CDR3 runs 15 residues. With 4 bases removed from V and 5 bases from J, the gap between germline ends came to 15 bases. CDR1 is SGHRS and CDR2 is YFSETQ in the germline V gene. In DNA form, the CDR3 reads TGCGCCAGCAGCGAGCAGCATTCCGGGAATGAAAAACTGTTTTTT. Its protein product is CASSEQHSGNEKLFF.

This CDR3 reads CASSLLNTGELFF. The CDR3 region has the DNA TGTGCCAGCAGTCTATTAAACACCGGGGAGCTGTTTTTT. The chain couples TRBV2 to TRBJ2-2, with no clear D. The CDR3 has 13 amino acids. Germline values: CDR1 SNHLY, CDR2 FYNNEI. Trimming removed 5 bases from V and 2 bases from J, with 6 bases in between.

V gene TRBV7-9 combines with J gene TRBJ1-2; 7 nucleotides line up with TRBD1. Germline lookup yields CDR1 SEHNR and CDR2 FQNEAQ (reference sequence). The CDR3 is 16 amino acids. With V trimmed by 7 bases and J by 4 bases, 15 bases remained unmatched. As DNA, the CDR3 is TGTGCCAGCATCTCATCGAACAGGGGATTTAGCTATGGCTACACCTTC. This codes for CASISSNRGFSYGYTF.

CDR3 protein: CASSSRPGTGVEGYEQYF. Written as DNA, the CDR3 is TGCGCCAGCAGCTCGCGTCCCGGGACAGGGGTAGAAGGCTACGAGCAGTACTTC. The chain is built from TRBV5-1 and TRBJ2-7, with 10 nucleotides matching TRBD1. The ends lost 3 bases at V and 3 bases at J; junction bases unmatched: 15. The CDR3 spans 18 residues. Germline V gene lookup returns CDR1 SGHRS and CDR2 YFSETQ.

The V and J genes are TRBV5-5 and TRBJ1-1; maybe TRBD1 (5 bases). The CDR3 length is 15 residues. Germline CDR1 SGHKS, CDR2 YYEKEE (reference sequence). The germline V and J ends were trimmed by 0 bases and 1 base, with 10 bases remaining between them. The CDR3 sequence: CASSLVAGSNTEAFF. The CDR3, as DNA: TGTGCCAGCAGCTTGGTCGCAGGGTCGAACACTGAAGCTTTCTTT. The whole variable domain, filled in from reference TRBV5-5 and TRBJ1-1, reads DAGVTQSPTHLIKTRGQQVTLRCSPISGHKSVSWYQQVLGQGPQFIFQYYEKEERGRGNFPDRFSARQFPNYSSELNVNALLLGDSALYLCASSLVAGSNTEAFFGQGTRLTVV.

V is TRBV5-1 and J is TRBJ2-5; D may be TRBD1 (5 bases). V was pared by 4 bases and J by 3 bases, with 22 bases between. The length of the CDR3 is 17 residues. In germline, CDR1 is SGHRS, CDR2 YFSETQ. The CDR3 DNA follows: TGCGCCAGCAGCCCCGGTTACGCTGTTCCCAGGGAAGAGACCCAGTACTTC. Translated: CASSPGYAVPREETQYF.

J is TRBJ1-2 and V is TRBV10-1; D remains unclear. The ends were cut back, 10 bases at V and 4 bases at J, with 13 bases in the middle. CDR1 is WNHNN, CDR2 SYGVQD, per germline (reference sequence). The CDR3 spans 12 residues. CDR3 bases: TGCGCCAACCCCCCCAGTCTCTATGGCTACACCTTC. Protein: CANPPSLYGYTF.

The V and J genes are TRBV12-3 or TRBV12-4 and TRBJ1-2; D unresolved. The CDR3 consists of 13 residues. Trimming took off 5 bases at V and 7 bases at J, with 14 bases between the two ends. The CDR3 here is CASSPKVRVGYTF. CDR3 bases: TGTGCCAGCAGTCCCAAGGTGCGGGTTGGCTACACCTTC.